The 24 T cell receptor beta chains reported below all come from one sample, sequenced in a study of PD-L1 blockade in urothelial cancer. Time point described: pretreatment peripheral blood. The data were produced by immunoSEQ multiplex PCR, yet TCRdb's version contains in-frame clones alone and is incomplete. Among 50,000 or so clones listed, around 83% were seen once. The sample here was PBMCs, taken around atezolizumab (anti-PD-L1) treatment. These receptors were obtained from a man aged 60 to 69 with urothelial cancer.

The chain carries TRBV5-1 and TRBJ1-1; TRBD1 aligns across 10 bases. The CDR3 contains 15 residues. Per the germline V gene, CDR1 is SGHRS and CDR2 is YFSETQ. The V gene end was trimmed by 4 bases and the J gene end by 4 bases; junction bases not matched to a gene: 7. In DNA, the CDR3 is TGCGCCAGCAGCCCGAGGGACAGGGGAGGCACTGAAGCTTTCTTT. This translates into CASSPRDRGGTEAFF.

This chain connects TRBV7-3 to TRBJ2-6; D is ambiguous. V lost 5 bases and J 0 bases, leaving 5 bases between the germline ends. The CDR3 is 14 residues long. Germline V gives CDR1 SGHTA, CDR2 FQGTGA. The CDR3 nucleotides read TGTGCCAGCAGCCGCTACTCTGGGGCCAACGTCCTGACTTTC. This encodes CASSRYSGANVLTF.

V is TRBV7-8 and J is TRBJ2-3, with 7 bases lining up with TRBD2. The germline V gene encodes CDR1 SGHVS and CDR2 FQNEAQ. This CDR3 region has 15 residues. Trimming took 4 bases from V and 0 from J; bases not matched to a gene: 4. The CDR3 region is CASSSPSGSTDTQYF. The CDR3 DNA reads TGTGCCAGCAGCTCCCCTAGCGGAAGCACAGATACGCAGTATTTT.

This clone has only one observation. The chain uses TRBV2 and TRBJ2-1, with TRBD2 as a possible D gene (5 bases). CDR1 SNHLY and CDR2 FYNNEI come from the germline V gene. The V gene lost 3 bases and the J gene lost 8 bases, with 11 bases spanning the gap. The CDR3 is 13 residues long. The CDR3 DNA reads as TGTGCCAGCAGTGATTGGGAGCGCGATGAGCAGTTCTTC. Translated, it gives CASSDWERDEQFF.

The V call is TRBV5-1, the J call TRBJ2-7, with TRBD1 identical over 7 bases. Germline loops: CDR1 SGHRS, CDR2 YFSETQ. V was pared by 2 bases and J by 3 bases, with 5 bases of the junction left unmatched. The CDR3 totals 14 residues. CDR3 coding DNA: TGCGCCAGCAGCTTACGACAGGGAAGCTACGAGCAGTACTTC. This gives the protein CASSLRQGSYEQYF.

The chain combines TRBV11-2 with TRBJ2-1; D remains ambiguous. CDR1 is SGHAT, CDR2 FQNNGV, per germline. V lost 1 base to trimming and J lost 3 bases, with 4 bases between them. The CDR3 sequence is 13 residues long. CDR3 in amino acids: CASSLGHYNEQFF. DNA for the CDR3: TGTGCCAGCAGCTTAGGTCACTACAATGAGCAGTTCTTC.

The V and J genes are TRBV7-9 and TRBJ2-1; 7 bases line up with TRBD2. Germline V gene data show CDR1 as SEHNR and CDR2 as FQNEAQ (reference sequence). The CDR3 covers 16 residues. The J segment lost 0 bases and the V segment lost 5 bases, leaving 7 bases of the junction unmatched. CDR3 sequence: CASSPRAGSSYNEQFF. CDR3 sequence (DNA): TGTGCCAGCAGCCCTAGAGCGGGAAGCTCCTACAATGAGCAGTTCTTC.

The CDR3: CAIRDSGTGRSGELFF. The CDR3 nucleotides read TGTGCCATCAGAGACTCCGGGACAGGGCGGTCCGGGGAGCTGTTTTTT. The V and J genes are TRBV10-3 and TRBJ2-2, with TRBD1 matching over 9 bases. This CDR3 has 16 amino acids. Germline V gene sequence: CDR1 ENHRY, CDR2 SYGVKD. V was clipped by 6 bases and J by 6 bases; unmatched bases: 11.

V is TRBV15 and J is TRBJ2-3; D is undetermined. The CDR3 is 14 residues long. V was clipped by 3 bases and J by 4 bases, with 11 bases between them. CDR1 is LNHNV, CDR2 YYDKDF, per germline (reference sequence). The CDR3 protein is CATSRSQVPDTQYF. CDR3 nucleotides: TGTGCCACCAGCAGGTCCCAGGTACCAGATACGCAGTATTTT.

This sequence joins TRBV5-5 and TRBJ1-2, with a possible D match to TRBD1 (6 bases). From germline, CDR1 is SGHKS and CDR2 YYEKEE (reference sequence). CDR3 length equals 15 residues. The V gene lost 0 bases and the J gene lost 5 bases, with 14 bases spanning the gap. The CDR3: CASSLGFPGEYGYTF. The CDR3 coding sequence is TGTGCCAGCAGCTTGGGTTTCCCAGGGGAGTATGGCTACACCTTC.

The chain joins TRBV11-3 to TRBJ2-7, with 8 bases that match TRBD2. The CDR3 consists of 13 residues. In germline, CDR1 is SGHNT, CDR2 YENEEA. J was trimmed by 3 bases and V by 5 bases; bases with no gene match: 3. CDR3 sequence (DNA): TGTGCCAGCAGCCCAGCGGGAGTCTACGAGCAGTACTTC. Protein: CASSPAGVYEQYF.

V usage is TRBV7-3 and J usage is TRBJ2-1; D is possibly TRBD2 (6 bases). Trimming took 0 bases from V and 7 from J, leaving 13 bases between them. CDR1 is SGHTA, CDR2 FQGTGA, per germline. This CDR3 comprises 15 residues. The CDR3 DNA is TGTGCCAGCAGCTTAACGGGGGGTTATGTAAATGAGCAGTTCTTC. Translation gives CASSLTGGYVNEQFF.

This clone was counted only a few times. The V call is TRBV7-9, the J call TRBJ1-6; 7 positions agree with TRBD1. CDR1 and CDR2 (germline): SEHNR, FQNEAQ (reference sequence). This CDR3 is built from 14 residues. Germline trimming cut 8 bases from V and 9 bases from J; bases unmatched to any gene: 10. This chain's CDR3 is CASRRDRKGSPLHF. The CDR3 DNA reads TGTGCCAGCCGCAGGGACAGAAAAGGTTCACCCCTCCACTTT.

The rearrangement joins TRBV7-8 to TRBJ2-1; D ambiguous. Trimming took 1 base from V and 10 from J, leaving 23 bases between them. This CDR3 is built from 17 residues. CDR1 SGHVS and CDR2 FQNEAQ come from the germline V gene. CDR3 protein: CASSLGSLVPAEWEQFF. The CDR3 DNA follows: TGTGCCAGCAGCTTAGGATCTCTAGTTCCCGCGGAGTGGGAGCAGTTCTTC.

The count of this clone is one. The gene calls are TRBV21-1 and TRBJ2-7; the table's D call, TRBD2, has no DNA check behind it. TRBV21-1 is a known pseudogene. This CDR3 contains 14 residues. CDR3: CASSPRAGDYEQYF. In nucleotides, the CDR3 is TGTGCCAGCAGCCCCAGGGCGGGGGACTACGAGCAGTACTTC.

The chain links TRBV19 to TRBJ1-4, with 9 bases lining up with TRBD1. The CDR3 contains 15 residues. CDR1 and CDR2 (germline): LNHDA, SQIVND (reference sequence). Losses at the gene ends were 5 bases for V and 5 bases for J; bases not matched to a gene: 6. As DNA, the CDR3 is TGTGCCAGTAGTGGGGACAGGGTTGGGAATGAAAAACTGTTTTTT. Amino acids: CASSGDRVGNEKLFF.

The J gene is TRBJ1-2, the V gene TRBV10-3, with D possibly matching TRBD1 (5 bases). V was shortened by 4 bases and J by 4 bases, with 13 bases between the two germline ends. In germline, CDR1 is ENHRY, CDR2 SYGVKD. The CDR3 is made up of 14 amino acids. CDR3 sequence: CAISASRDSYGYTF. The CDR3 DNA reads TGTGCCATCAGTGCATCCAGGGATAGCTATGGCTACACCTTC.

As DNA, the CDR3 is TGTGCCAGCAGCATTACTTACACCGGGGAGCTGTTTTTT. Its translation is CASSITYTGELFF. The chain recombines TRBV7-9 with TRBJ2-2, with unresolved D. Germline V gene sequence: CDR1 SEHNR, CDR2 FQNEAQ (reference sequence). CDR3 length: 13 residues. Between the trimmed V and J ends, which lost 5 bases and 3 bases, there was a span of 7 bases.

CDR3 DNA sequence: TGTGCCAGCAGCCTCTCCGTCGGAAGCGCGGAGACCCAGTACTTC. Its translation is CASSLSVGSAETQYF. The V gene is TRBV11-3, the J gene TRBJ2-5; D unresolved. In germline, CDR1 is SGHNT, CDR2 YENEEA. With 5 bases removed from V and 5 bases from J, the gap between germline ends came to 18 bases. CDR3 length: 15 amino acids.

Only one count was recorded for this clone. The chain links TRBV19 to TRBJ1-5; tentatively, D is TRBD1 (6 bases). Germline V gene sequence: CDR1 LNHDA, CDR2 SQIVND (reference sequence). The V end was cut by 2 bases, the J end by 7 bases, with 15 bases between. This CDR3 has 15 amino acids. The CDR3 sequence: CASSILMRGGQPQHF. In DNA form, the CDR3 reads TGTGCCAGTAGTATACTTATGAGGGGGGGACAGCCCCAGCATTTT. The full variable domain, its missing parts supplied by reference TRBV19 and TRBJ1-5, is DGGITQSPKYLFRKEGQNVTLSCEQNLNHDAMYWYRQDPGQGLRLIYYSQIVNDFQKGDIAEGYSVSREKKESFPLTVTSAQKNPTAFYLCASSILMRGGQPQHFGDGTRLSIL.

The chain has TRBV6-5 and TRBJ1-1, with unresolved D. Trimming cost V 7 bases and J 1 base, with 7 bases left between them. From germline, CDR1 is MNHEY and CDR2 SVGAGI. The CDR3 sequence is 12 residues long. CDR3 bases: TGTGCCAGCAAGCGGGCGAACACTGAAGCTTTCTTT. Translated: CASKRANTEAFF.

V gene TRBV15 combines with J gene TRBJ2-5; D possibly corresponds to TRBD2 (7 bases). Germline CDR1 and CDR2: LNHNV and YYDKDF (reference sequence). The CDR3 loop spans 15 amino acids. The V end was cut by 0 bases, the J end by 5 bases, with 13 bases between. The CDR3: CATSREAGARETQYF. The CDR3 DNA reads TGTGCCACCAGCAGAGAGGCGGGGGCCCGGGAGACCCAGTACTTC.

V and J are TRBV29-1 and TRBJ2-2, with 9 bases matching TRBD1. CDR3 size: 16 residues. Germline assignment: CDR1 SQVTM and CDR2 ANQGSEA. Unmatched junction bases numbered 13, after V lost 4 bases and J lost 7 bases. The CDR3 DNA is TGCAGCGTTGCAAACCCGGTGACAGGGGGGATCGGGGAGCTGTTTTTT. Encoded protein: CSVANPVTGGIGELFF.

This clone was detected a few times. Written as DNA, the CDR3 is TGTGCCAGCAGCTTGGCCGGGGGGAGCAATCAGCCCCAGCATTTT. Its translation: CASSLAGGSNQPQHF. J is TRBJ1-5 and V is TRBV5-6; D may be TRBD1 (5 bases). Per germline, CDR1 SGHDT and CDR2 YYEEEE. The CDR3 is 15 residues long. Trimming took off 0 bases at V and 1 base at J, with 8 bases between the two ends.